This T cell receptor (beta chain) was captured in a study of blood T cell repertoires in COVID-19. Study summary: COVID-19 samples from acute and convalescent phases originated in the United States, Italy and Spain. PBMCs, B-cell-depleted T cells, or T cells provided the cDNA or gDNA that made up the material.

Method: immunoSEQ multiplex PCR; TCRdb's copy keeps in-frame clones and lacks some. The sample shows about 190,000 clones, 78% of them seen only once. The germline V gene has CDR1 SGDLS and CDR2 YYNGEE. This CDR3 spans 14 amino acids. The J segment lost 0 bases and the V segment lost 5 bases, leaving 4 bases of the junction unmatched. This sequence originates from an elderly woman with active or convalescent COVID-19. The chain couples TRBV9 to TRBJ1-1; 7 positions match TRBD1. The sequenced sample consisted of peripheral blood. CDR3: CASSTGQLNTEAFF. CDR3 DNA: TGTGCCAGCAGTACGGGACAGCTGAACACTGAAGCTTTCTTT.